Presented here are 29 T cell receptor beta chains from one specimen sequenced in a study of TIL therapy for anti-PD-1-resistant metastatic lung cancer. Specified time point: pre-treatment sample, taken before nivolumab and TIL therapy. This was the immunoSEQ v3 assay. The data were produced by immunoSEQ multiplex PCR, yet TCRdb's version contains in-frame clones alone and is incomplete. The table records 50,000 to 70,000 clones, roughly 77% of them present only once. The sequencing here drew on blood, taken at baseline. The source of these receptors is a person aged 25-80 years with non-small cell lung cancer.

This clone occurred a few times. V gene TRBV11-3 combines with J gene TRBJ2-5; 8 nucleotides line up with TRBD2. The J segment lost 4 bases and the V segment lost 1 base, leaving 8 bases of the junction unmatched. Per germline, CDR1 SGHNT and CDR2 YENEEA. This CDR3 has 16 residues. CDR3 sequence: CASSLGDGRAVETQYF. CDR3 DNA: TGTGCCAGCAGCTTAGGGGACGGGAGGGCCGTAGAGACCCAGTACTTC.

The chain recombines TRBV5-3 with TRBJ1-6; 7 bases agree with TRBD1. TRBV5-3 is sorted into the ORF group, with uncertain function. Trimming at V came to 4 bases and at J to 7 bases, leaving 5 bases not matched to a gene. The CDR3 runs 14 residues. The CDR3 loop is CARSPGTENSPLHF. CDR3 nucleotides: TGTGCCAGAAGCCCCGGGACAGAAAATTCACCCCTCCACTTT.

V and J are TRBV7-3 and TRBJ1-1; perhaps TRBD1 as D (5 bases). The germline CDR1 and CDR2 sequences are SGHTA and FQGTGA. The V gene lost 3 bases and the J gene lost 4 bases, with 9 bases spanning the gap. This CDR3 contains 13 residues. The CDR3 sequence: CASSFRRATEAFF. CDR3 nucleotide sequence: TGTGCCAGCAGCTTCCGCAGGGCCACTGAAGCTTTCTTT. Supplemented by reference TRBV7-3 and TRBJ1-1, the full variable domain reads GAGVSQTPSNKVTEKGKYVELRCDPISGHTALYWYRQSLGQGPEFLIYFQGTGAADDSGLPNDRFFAVRPEGSVSTLKIQRTERGDSAVYLCASSFRRATEAFFGQGTRLTVV.

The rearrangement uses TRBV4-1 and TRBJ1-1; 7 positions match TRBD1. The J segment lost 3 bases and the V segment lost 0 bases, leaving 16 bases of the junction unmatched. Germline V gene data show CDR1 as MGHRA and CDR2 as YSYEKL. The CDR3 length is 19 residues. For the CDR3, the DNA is TGCGCCAGCAGCCAAGATCGAGGACGCCCACAGGGGAGGTACACTGAAGCTTTCTTT. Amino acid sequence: CASSQDRGRPQGRYTEAFF.

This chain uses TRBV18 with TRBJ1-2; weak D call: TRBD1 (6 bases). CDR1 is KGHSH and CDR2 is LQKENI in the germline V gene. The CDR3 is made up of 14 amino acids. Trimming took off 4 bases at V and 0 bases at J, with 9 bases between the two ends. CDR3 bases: TGTGCCAGCTCACAGGACAGTTCTAACTATGGCTACACCTTC. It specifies CASSQDSSNYGYTF.

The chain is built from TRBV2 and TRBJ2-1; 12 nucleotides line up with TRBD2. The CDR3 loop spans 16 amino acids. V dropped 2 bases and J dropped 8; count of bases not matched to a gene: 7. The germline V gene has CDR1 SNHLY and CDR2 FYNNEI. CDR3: CASSETSGRQGDEQFF. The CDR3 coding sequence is TGTGCCAGCAGTGAAACTAGCGGGAGGCAGGGTGATGAGCAGTTCTTC.

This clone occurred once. For the CDR3, the DNA is TGTGCCAGCAGTTACAGCGAGACAGTCCAAGAGACCCAGTACTTC. Its translation is CASSYSETVQETQYF. J is TRBJ2-5 and V is TRBV6-5; D is perhaps TRBD1 (5 bases). CDR3 length: 15 residues. V gave up 2 bases and J gave up 1 base, with 11 bases separating them. Germline loops: CDR1 MNHEY, CDR2 SVGAGI.

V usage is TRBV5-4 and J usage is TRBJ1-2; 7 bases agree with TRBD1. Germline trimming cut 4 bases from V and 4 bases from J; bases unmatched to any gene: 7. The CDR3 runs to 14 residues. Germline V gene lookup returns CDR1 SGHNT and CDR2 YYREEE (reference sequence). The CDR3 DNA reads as TGTGCCAGCAGCCCCCGGGACAGCCTCTATGGCTACACCTTC. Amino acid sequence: CASSPRDSLYGYTF. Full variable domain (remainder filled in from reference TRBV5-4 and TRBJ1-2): ETGVTQSPTHLIKTRGQQVTLRCSSQSGHNTVSWYQQALGQGPQFIFQYYREEENGRGNFPPRFSGLQFPNYSSELNVNALELDDSALYLCASSPRDSLYGYTFGSGTRLTVV.

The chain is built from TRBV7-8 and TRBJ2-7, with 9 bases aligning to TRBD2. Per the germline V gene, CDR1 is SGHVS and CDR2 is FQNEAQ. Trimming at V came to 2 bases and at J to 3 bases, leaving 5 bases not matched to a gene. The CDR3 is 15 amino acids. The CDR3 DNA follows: TGTGCCAGCAGCTTACAACCAGCGGGAGGCTACGAGCAGTACTTC. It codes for CASSLQPAGGYEQYF.

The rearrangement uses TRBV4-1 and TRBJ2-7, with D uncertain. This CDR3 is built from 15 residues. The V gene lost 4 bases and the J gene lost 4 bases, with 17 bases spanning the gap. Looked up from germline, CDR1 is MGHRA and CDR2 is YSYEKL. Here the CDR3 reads CASSLNPGPSYEQYF. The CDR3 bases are TGCGCCAGCAGCCTAAACCCCGGGCCGTCATACGAGCAGTACTTC.

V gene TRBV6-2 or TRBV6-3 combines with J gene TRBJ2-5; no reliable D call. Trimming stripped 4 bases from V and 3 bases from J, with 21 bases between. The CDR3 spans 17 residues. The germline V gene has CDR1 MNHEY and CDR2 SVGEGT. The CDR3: CASSSRYFGGSKETQYF. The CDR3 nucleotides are TGTGCCAGCAGTTCACGGTACTTTGGCGGATCAAAAGAGACCCAGTACTTC.

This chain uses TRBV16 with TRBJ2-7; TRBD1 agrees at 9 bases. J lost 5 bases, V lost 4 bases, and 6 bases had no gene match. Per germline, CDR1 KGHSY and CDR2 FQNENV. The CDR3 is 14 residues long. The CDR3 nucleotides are TGTGCCAGCAGCCGACCGGGACAGGGCGACGAGCAGTACTTC. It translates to CASSRPGQGDEQYF. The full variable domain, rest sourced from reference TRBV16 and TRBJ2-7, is GEEVAQTPKHLVRGEGQKAKLYCAPIKGHSYVFWYQQVLKNEFKFLISFQNENVFDETGMPKERFSAKCLPNSPCSLEIQATKLEDSAVYFCASSRPGQGDEQYFGPGTRLTVT.

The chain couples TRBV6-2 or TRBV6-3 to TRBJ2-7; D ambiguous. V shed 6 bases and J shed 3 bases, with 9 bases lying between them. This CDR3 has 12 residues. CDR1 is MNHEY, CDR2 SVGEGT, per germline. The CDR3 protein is CASSLRFYEQYF. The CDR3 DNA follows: TGTGCCAGCAGCCTACGGTTCTACGAGCAGTACTTC.

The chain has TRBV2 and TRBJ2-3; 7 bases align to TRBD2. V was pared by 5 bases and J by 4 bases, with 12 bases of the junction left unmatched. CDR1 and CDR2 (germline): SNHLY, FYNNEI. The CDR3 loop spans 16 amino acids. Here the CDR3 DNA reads TGTGCCAGCAGTCCACGGGGCGGGGGAAATCCAGATACGCAGTATTTT. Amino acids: CASSPRGGGNPDTQYF.

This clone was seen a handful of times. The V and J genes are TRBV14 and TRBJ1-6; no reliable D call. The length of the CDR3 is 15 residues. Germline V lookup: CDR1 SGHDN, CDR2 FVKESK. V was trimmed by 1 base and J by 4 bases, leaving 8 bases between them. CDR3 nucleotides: TGTGCCAGCAGCCAAGGTAGCACATATAATTCACCCCTCCACTTT. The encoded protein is CASSQGSTYNSPLHF.

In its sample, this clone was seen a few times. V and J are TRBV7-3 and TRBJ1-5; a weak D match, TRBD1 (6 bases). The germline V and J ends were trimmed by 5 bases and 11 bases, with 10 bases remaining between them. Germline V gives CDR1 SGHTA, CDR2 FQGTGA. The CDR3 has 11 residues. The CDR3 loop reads CASSISGAQHF. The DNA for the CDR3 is TGTGCCAGCAGCATATCAGGGGCCCAGCATTTT.

CDR3 residues: CASSAITGLAGELFF. The CDR3 DNA is TGTGCCAGCAGCGCGATTACAGGGTTAGCCGGGGAGCTGTTTTTT. The V and J genes are TRBV6-5 and TRBJ2-2, with D possibly being TRBD1 (6 bases). This CDR3 comprises 15 residues. Trimming cost V 6 bases and J 6 bases, with 17 bases left between them. Germline V gene lookup returns CDR1 MNHEY and CDR2 SVGAGI.

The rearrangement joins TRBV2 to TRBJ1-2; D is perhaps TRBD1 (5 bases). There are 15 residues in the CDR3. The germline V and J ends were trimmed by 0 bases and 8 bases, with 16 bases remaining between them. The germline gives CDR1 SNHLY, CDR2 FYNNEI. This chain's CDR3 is CASSEALRDSGGYTF. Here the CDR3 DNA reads TGTGCCAGCAGTGAAGCGCTTCGGGACTCCGGCGGCTACACCTTC. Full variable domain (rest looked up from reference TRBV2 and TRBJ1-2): EPEVTQTPSHQVTQMGQEVILRCVPISNHLYFYWYRQILGQKVEFLVSFYNNEISEKSEIFDDQFSVERPDGSNFTLKIRSTKLEDSAMYFCASSEALRDSGGYTFGSGTRLTVV.

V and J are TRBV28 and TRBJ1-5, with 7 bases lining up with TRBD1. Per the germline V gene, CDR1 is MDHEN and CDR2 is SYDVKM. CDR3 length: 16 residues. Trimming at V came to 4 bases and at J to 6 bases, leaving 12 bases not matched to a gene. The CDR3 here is CASSSSSQGTLQPQHF. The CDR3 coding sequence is TGTGCCAGCAGTTCCTCCTCACAGGGGACGCTTCAGCCCCAGCATTTT.

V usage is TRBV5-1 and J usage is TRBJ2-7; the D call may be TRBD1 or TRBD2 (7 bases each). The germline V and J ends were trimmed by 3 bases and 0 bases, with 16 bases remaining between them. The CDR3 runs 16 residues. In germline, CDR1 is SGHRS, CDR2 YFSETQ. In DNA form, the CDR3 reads TGCGCCAGCAGCTCCCGGGGAGGGGGCGCCTCCTACGAGCAGTACTTC. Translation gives CASSSRGGGASYEQYF.

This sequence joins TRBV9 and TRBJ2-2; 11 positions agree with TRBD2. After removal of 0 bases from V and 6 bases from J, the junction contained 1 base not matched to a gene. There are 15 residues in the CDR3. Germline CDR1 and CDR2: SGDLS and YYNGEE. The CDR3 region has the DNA TGTGCCAGCAGCGTAGCACTAGCGGGGGCCGGGGAGCTGTTTTTT. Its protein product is CASSVALAGAGELFF.

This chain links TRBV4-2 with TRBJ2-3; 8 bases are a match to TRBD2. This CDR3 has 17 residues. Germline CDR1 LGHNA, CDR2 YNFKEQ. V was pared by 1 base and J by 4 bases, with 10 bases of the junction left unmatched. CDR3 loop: CASSQVGPSGWADTQYF. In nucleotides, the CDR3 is TGTGCCAGCAGCCAAGTCGGTCCTAGCGGGTGGGCAGATACGCAGTATTTT.

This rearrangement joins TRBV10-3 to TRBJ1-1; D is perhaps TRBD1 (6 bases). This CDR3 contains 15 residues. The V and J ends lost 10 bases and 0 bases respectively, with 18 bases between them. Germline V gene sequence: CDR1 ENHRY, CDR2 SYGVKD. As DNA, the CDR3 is TGTGCCACCTCCGGGACACAGAACATGAACACTGAAGCTTTCTTT. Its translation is CATSGTQNMNTEAFF.

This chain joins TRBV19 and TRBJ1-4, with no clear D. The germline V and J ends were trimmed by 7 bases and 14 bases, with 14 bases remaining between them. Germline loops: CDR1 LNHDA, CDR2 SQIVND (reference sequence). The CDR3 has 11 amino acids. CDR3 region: CASTIRGRLFF. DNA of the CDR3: TGTGCCAGTACCATACGGGGAAGGCTGTTTTTT.

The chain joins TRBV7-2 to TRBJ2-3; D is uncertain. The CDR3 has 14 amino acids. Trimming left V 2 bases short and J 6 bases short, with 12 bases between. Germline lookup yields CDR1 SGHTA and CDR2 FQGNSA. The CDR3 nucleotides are TGTGCCAGCAGCTTAAACGTTGGTCCGGATACGCAGTATTTT. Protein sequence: CASSLNVGPDTQYF.

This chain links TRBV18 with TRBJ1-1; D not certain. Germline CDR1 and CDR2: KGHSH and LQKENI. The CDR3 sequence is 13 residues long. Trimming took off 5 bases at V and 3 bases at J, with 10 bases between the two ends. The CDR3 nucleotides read TGTGCCAGCTCATCCGGGGAGGACACTGAAGCTTTCTTT. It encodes CASSSGEDTEAFF.

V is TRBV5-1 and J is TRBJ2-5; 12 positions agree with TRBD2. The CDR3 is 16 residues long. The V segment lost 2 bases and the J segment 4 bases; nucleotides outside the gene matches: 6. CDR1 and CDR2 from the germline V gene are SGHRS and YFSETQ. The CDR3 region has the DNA TGCGCCAGCAGCTTCTCGACTAGCGGGAGTGCAGAGACCCAGTACTTC. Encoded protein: CASSFSTSGSAETQYF.

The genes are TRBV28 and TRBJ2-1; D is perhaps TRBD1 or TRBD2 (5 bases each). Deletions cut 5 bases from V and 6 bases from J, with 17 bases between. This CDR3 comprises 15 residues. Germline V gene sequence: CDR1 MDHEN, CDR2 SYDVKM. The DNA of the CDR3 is TGTGCCAGCAGTATGATGGGGGAGTGGTCCAATGAGCAGTTCTTC. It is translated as CASSMMGEWSNEQFF.

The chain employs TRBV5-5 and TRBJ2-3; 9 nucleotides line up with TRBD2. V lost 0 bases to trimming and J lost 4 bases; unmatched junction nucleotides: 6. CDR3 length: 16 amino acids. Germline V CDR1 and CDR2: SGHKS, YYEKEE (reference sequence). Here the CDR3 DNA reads TGTGCCAGCAGCTTGGTTGGAGCGGGGGGCGCAGATACGCAGTATTTT. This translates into CASSLVGAGGADTQYF.